The rows below give T cell receptor beta chains drawn from one sample of a study of blood T cell repertoires in COVID-19. Produced via immunoSEQ multiplex PCR; TCRdb's table is partial and in-frame only. The sample lists roughly 120,000 clones, almost 90% occurring once. Sequenced input: peripheral blood. The receptor source for this set is a woman aged 45-59 years with active or convalescent COVID-19. Each CDR3 is given without its conserved first and last residue. A row's size may be missing; if present it is once, few, many or a size class.

CDR3 | V | size | J
ASSFVGADTGELF | TRBV28 | . | TRBJ2-2
ASSYSEGGLGGYT | TRBV6-5 | . | TRBJ1-2
ASRHTTGGVYEQY | TRBV13 | once | TRBJ2-7
ASSPTGTSGSFTDTQY | TRBV4-2 | . | TRBJ2-3
ASSQGGVETF | TRBV4-1 | . | TRBJ1-1
ASSPASRDNEQF | TRBV18 | few | TRBJ2-1
ASSQDPPGGSHEQF | TRBV4-3 | . | TRBJ2-1
ASSLDGLSGNTIY | TRBV7-8 | . | TRBJ1-3
ASSQFRRRYSNQPQH | TRBV23-1 | . | TRBJ1-5
ASSLAGNYGYT | TRBV28 | . | TRBJ1-2
ASSPAAAPNTEAF | TRBV4-1 | . | TRBJ1-1
ASSSGGDTQY | TRBV5-4 | . | TRBJ2-3
ASKTGAGGEQY | TRBV27 | . | TRBJ2-7
ASSLGGDEQF | TRBV5-6 | . | TRBJ2-1
ASSLLAGSTDTQY | TRBV5-5 | . | TRBJ2-3
ASSQGQGPLRETQY | TRBV3-1/TRBV3-2 | . | TRBJ2-5